This T cell receptor (beta chain) derives from a study of blood T cell repertoires in COVID-19. Clones were read by immunoSEQ multiplex PCR, and TCRdb kept only the in-frame ones, dropping some. The profile covers approximately 180,000 clones, with roughly 88% appearing a single time and 9.5% to 12% taken by the ten largest. Per germline, CDR1 LNHDA and CDR2 SQIVND (reference sequence). V shed 2 bases and J shed 8 bases, with 12 bases lying between them. There are 14 residues in the CDR3. The chain uses TRBV19 and TRBJ1-4; D is perhaps TRBD1 (6 bases). Input material: peripheral blood. The clonotype was recovered from a human donor with active or convalescent COVID-19. The donor label of this sample is uncertain. CDR3 amino acids: CASSIKPRGEKLFF. The CDR3 DNA is TGTGCCAGTAGTATAAAACCGAGGGGGGAAAAACTGTTTTTT.